Listed below are T cell receptor beta chains from one sample, sequenced in a study of blood T cell repertoires in COVID-19. Clones were sequenced by immunoSEQ multiplex PCR, and TCRdb holds only the in-frame ones, with some missing. The profile covers about 33,000 clones, with roughly 85% appearing a single time and around 7% taken by the ten largest. The sequencing input was peripheral blood. The source of these receptors is a human donor in a cohort sampled during active COVID-19. CDR3s include the opening cysteine and the closing phenylalanine or tryptophan. The D gene is left open where the match is weak. Where a row states a size, it is once, few, many or the class of an expanded clone; other rows omit it.

abundance: .; d_gene: .; j_gene: TRBJ1-5; v_gene: TRBV12-5; CDR3nt: TGTGCTAGTGGTTTGGTACTAGGGCATGTCGGGATCAATCAGCCCCAGCATTTT; CDR3aa: CASGLVLGHVGINQPQHF
abundance: .; d_gene: TRBD1; j_gene: TRBJ2-1; v_gene: TRBV19; CDR3nt: TGTGCCAGTAGTACCGGGACAGGGGGATTTCATGAGCAGTTCTTC; CDR3aa: CASSTGTGGFHEQFF
abundance: .; d_gene: .; j_gene: TRBJ2-7; v_gene: TRBV11-2; CDR3nt: TGTGCCAGCAGCGTTCACGGGGGCTACGAGCAGTACTTC; CDR3aa: CASSVHGGYEQYF
abundance: .; d_gene: TRBD2; j_gene: TRBJ2-2; v_gene: TRBV9; CDR3nt: TGTGCCAGCAGCGCTCCCCCTGGGACTAGCGGCACCGGGGAGCTGTTTTTT; CDR3aa: CASSAPPGTSGTGELFF
abundance: .; d_gene: .; j_gene: TRBJ2-4; v_gene: TRBV19; CDR3nt: TGTGCCAGTAGTATAGACAGTAAAAACATTCAGTACTTC; CDR3aa: CASSIDSKNIQYF
abundance: .; d_gene: .; j_gene: TRBJ1-1; v_gene: TRBV4-1; CDR3nt: TGCGCCAGCAGCCAGAACAGGGTCGGGTATGAAGCTTTCTTT; CDR3aa: CASSQNRVGYEAFF
abundance: .; d_gene: .; j_gene: TRBJ1-1; v_gene: TRBV29-1; CDR3nt: TGCAGCGTTGAGGGTGGTGGAGACACTGAAGCTTTCTTT; CDR3aa: CSVEGGGDTEAFF
abundance: .; d_gene: .; j_gene: TRBJ1-3; v_gene: TRBV4-2; CDR3nt: TGTGCCAGCAGCCAAGATCGCGGCTCTGGAAACACCATATATTTT; CDR3aa: CASSQDRGSGNTIYF
abundance: .; d_gene: TRBD2; j_gene: TRBJ2-1; v_gene: TRBV6-6; CDR3nt: TGTGCCAGCAGTTACGTGCGGGAGTCCTACAATGAGCAGTTCTTC; CDR3aa: CASSYVRESYNEQFF
abundance: once; d_gene: TRBD1; j_gene: TRBJ2-1; v_gene: TRBV6-5; CDR3nt: TGTGCCGGTGCCTCAGGGACAGGGGTGGGCAATGAGCAGTTCTTC; CDR3aa: CAGASGTGVGNEQFF
abundance: .; d_gene: .; j_gene: TRBJ2-2; v_gene: TRBV7-2; CDR3nt: TGTGCCAGCAGCTTAGAACCGGAGGTCGCGAACACCGGGGAGCTGTTTTTT; CDR3aa: CASSLEPEVANTGELFF
abundance: .; d_gene: .; j_gene: TRBJ2-7; v_gene: TRBV12-3/TRBV12-4; CDR3nt: TGTGCCAGCAGTTTAGGGGAGGACGAGCAGTACTTC; CDR3aa: CASSLGEDEQYF
abundance: .; d_gene: TRBD2; j_gene: TRBJ2-5; v_gene: TRBV28; CDR3nt: TGTGCCAGCACCCTCACCCTAGCGGGAGGTGGTGAGACCCAGTACTTC; CDR3aa: CASTLTLAGGGETQYF
abundance: .; d_gene: TRBD1; j_gene: TRBJ1-2; v_gene: TRBV6-5; CDR3nt: TGTGCCAGCAGTTACTCAGGGGGGACAGCTAACTATGGCTACACCTTC; CDR3aa: CASSYSGGTANYGYTF
abundance: .; d_gene: TRBD2; j_gene: TRBJ2-5; v_gene: TRBV7-9; CDR3nt: TGTGCCAGCAGCTTAAAAGGTGCGGGGAGGGTGGAGACCCAGTACTTC; CDR3aa: CASSLKGAGRVETQYF
abundance: .; d_gene: .; j_gene: TRBJ1-1; v_gene: TRBV5-1; CDR3nt: TGCGCCAGCAGTGGGGTCCAGGGAAACACTGAAGCTTTCTTT; CDR3aa: CASSGVQGNTEAFF
abundance: .; d_gene: .; j_gene: TRBJ2-7; v_gene: TRBV7-3; CDR3nt: TGTGCCAGCAGCTTCTCCCAGGGGATTGTGGGTTACGAGCAGTACTTC; CDR3aa: CASSFSQGIVGYEQYF
abundance: .; d_gene: .; j_gene: TRBJ1-4; v_gene: TRBV9; CDR3nt: TGTGCCAGCAGCGTAGGTAGGAGCCTGACTAATGAAAAACTGTTTTTT; CDR3aa: CASSVGRSLTNEKLFF
abundance: .; d_gene: .; j_gene: TRBJ2-7; v_gene: TRBV6-5; CDR3nt: TGTGCCAGCAGTTACGGAGGGGTTCAGCTCTCCTACGAGCAGTACTTC; CDR3aa: CASSYGGVQLSYEQYF
abundance: .; d_gene: .; j_gene: TRBJ2-1; v_gene: TRBV6-2/TRBV6-3; CDR3nt: TGTGCCAGCAGCCAACACCCGGGAGTAGCATACAATGAGCAGTTCTTC; CDR3aa: CASSQHPGVAYNEQFF
abundance: .; d_gene: TRBD2; j_gene: TRBJ2-6; v_gene: TRBV5-1; CDR3nt: TGCGCCAGCAGCTTGAGACTAGCGGGTCAAACGTCGGTCTCTGGGGCCAACGTCCTGACTTTC; CDR3aa: CASSLRLAGQTSVSGANVLTF
abundance: .; d_gene: .; j_gene: TRBJ1-6; v_gene: TRBV19; CDR3nt: TGTGCCAGTAATCTAGGCCCGGATAATTCACCCCTCCACTTT; CDR3aa: CASNLGPDNSPLHF
abundance: .; d_gene: TRBD2; j_gene: TRBJ2-5; v_gene: TRBV10-2; CDR3nt: TGCGCCAGCAGTGAAGTCGGACTAGAAGAGACCCAGTACTTC; CDR3aa: CASSEVGLEETQYF
abundance: few; d_gene: .; j_gene: TRBJ1-1; v_gene: TRBV6-6; CDR3nt: TGTGCCAGCGGCGAGGAAGGTGACACTGAAGCTTTCTTT; CDR3aa: CASGEEGDTEAFF
abundance: .; d_gene: .; j_gene: TRBJ1-5; v_gene: TRBV7-2; CDR3nt: TGTGCCAGCAGCTTGGCCCCGCTGCAGGGGCCCCAGCATTTT; CDR3aa: CASSLAPLQGPQHF
abundance: .; d_gene: TRBD2; j_gene: TRBJ2-3; v_gene: TRBV10-1; CDR3nt: TGCGCCAGCAGCCTAGCGGGGGGTGATACGCAGTATTTT; CDR3aa: CASSLAGGDTQYF
abundance: few; d_gene: .; j_gene: TRBJ1-2; v_gene: TRBV6-5; CDR3nt: TGTGCCAGCAGTTACGGGACGGGCAGGGGCTATGGCTACACCTTC; CDR3aa: CASSYGTGRGYGYTF
abundance: .; d_gene: TRBD1; j_gene: TRBJ1-5; v_gene: TRBV11-2; CDR3nt: TGTGCCAGCAGCTCTGACAGGGTGGGTCAGCCCCAGCATTTT; CDR3aa: CASSSDRVGQPQHF
abundance: .; d_gene: .; j_gene: TRBJ2-1; v_gene: TRBV7-2; CDR3nt: TGTGCCAGCAGCTTAATCGGCGGCCCGTCCTACAATGAGCAGTTCTTC; CDR3aa: CASSLIGGPSYNEQFF
abundance: .; d_gene: .; j_gene: TRBJ2-7; v_gene: TRBV18; CDR3nt: TGTGCCAGCTCACCAAGGAGTCAGGGGAACTACGAGCAGTACTTC; CDR3aa: CASSPRSQGNYEQYF
abundance: .; d_gene: .; j_gene: TRBJ1-4; v_gene: TRBV3-1/TRBV3-2; CDR3nt: TGTGCCAGCAGCGGGCGGGGCATGGGGGTGGCGACTAATGAAAAACTGTTTTTT; CDR3aa: CASSGRGMGVATNEKLFF
abundance: .; d_gene: TRBD1; j_gene: TRBJ2-7; v_gene: TRBV4-1; CDR3nt: TGCGCCAGCAGCCCCGGGACAGGGGGCTACGAGCAGTACTTC; CDR3aa: CASSPGTGGYEQYF